These 21 T cell receptor beta chains originate from one sample sequenced in a study of OX40 agonist ivuxolimab in advanced cancers. The data were produced by immunoSEQ multiplex PCR, yet TCRdb's version contains in-frame clones alone and is incomplete. The sample lists around 67,000 clones, nearly 90% seen once, with roughly 1.3% in the top ten. The sequences come from CD4+ or CD8+ T cells sorted from blood, collected in a trial of the OX40 agonist ivuxolimab. The receptors were sampled from an adult with an advanced solid tumor such as melanoma, head and neck, liver or kidney cancer.

The chain combines TRBV30 with TRBJ1-5; no clear D gene. CDR1 and CDR2 from the germline V gene are GTSNPN and SVGIG (reference sequence). The CDR3 runs to 13 residues. V was pared by 1 base and J by 9 bases, with 13 bases between. CDR3 nucleotides: TGTGCCTGGAGTGGAAACCATAAGGGGCCCCAGCATTTT. It codes for CAWSGNHKGPQHF.

The J gene is TRBJ1-1, the V gene TRBV18; 10 nucleotides agree with TRBD1. J gave up 4 bases and V 4 bases, and 9 bases lay outside the gene matches. The length of the CDR3 is 16 residues. Germline CDR1 KGHSH, CDR2 LQKENI. CDR3 nucleotide sequence: TGTGCCAGCTCACTGGGACAGGGGAGGGGTAGCACTGAAGCTTTCTTT. Protein product: CASSLGQGRGSTEAFF.

A single count supports this clone. The chain is built from TRBV5-1 and TRBJ2-2; possible D gene TRBD1, 5 bases. Germline V gene sequence: CDR1 SGHRS, CDR2 YFSETQ. V was trimmed by 0 bases and J by 1 base, leaving 7 bases between them. The CDR3 sequence is 15 residues long. CDR3 DNA sequence: TGCGCCAGCAGCTTGGGAGGACAGAACACCGGGGAGCTGTTTTTT. Translating it yields CASSLGGQNTGELFF.

The chain employs TRBV5-8 and TRBJ1-5; 7 positions match TRBD1. CDR3 length: 15 residues. CDR1 and CDR2 from the germline V gene are SGHTS and YDEGEE. The V and J ends lost 8 bases and 2 bases, in that order; junction bases with no gene match: 10. This CDR3 is CARARQGRCNQPQHF. In DNA, the CDR3 is TGTGCCAGAGCACGACAGGGTAGGTGCAATCAGCCCCAGCATTTT.

This sequence joins TRBV4-1 and TRBJ2-1; the D is unclear. Germline assignment: CDR1 MGHRA and CDR2 YSYEKL. Between the trimmed V and J ends, which lost 1 base and 0 bases, there was a span of 10 bases. This CDR3 spans 16 amino acids. The CDR3 region has the DNA TGCGCCAGCAGCCAAGTGGACCTAGTCTCCTACAATGAGCAGTTCTTC. Encoded protein: CASSQVDLVSYNEQFF.

V and J are TRBV6-6 and TRBJ1-4, with D uncertain. Germline loops: CDR1 MNHNY, CDR2 SVGAGI (reference sequence). V gave up 0 bases and J gave up 4 bases, with 6 bases separating them. This CDR3 is built from 14 residues. The CDR3: CASSYSKVNEKLFF. CDR3 nucleotides: TGTGCCAGCAGTTACTCGAAAGTTAATGAAAAACTGTTTTTT.

This clone was observed a handful of times. Germline is not matched at one junction end, which may reflect a read error. The chain couples TRBV7-2 to TRBJ2-7, with unresolved D. Germline V gene sequence: CDR1 SGHTA, CDR2 FQGNSA. The CDR3 spans 11 residues. The CDR3: CASSSYGEWNF. CDR3 DNA: TGTGCCAGCAGCTCTTACGGCGAATGGAACTTC.

The J gene is TRBJ1-2, the V gene TRBV2; D possibly corresponds to TRBD1 (6 bases). CDR3 length: 13 amino acids. Germline V gene sequence: CDR1 SNHLY, CDR2 FYNNEI. V gave up 7 bases and J gave up 4 bases, with 13 bases separating them. The CDR3 DNA is TGTGCCAGCAAGAGGGGGACTGGCTATGGCTACACCTTC. It is translated as CASKRGTGYGYTF. Together with reference TRBV2 and TRBJ1-2, the CDR3 gives the full variable domain: EPEVTQTPSHQVTQMGQEVILRCVPISNHLYFYWYRQILGQKVEFLVSFYNNEISEKSEIFDDQFSVERPDGSNFTLKIRSTKLEDSAMYFCASKRGTGYGYTFGSGTRLTVV.

This chain joins TRBV10-3 and TRBJ1-1, with 11 bases matching TRBD1. Germline V gene sequence: CDR1 ENHRY, CDR2 SYGVKD. V was pared by 7 bases and J by 4 bases, with 5 bases of the junction left unmatched. CDR3 length: 14 residues. The CDR3: CAIKGQGAATEAFF. CDR3 coding DNA: TGTGCCATCAAAGGACAGGGGGCGGCCACTGAAGCTTTCTTT.

This chain joins TRBV7-2 and TRBJ2-5, with D unresolved. CDR3 length equals 12 residues. The germline CDR1 and CDR2 sequences are SGHTA and FQGNSA. V dropped 2 bases and J dropped 5 bases, with 6 bases sitting between them. In nucleotides, the CDR3 is TGTGCCAGCAGCTTACTAATCGAGACCCAGTACTTC. This translates into CASSLLIETQYF.

The chain carries TRBV7-2 and TRBJ2-5; 10 nucleotides agree with TRBD1. Germline trimming cut 0 bases from V and 9 bases from J; bases unmatched to any gene: 7. The CDR3 runs to 15 residues. The germline gives CDR1 SGHTA, CDR2 FQGNSA. CDR3 in amino acids: CASSLAVGGTGAQYF. CDR3 sequence (DNA): TGTGCCAGCAGCTTAGCCGTGGGTGGGACAGGGGCCCAGTACTTC.

This clone was seen once. The rearrangement links TRBV5-1 to TRBJ2-2; D is unclear. CDR1 and CDR2 from the germline V gene are SGHRS and YFSETQ. V lost 4 bases and J 1 base, leaving 8 bases between the germline ends. This CDR3 has 14 amino acids. The CDR3 loop reads CASSQDGNTGELFF. Written as DNA, the CDR3 is TGCGCCAGCAGCCAGGACGGGAACACCGGGGAGCTGTTTTTT.

The chain couples TRBV2 to TRBJ2-5; 8 bases are shared with TRBD1. Judging by the DNA end, TRBJ2-7 fits better; the J call may be wrong. The CDR3 loop spans 14 amino acids. CDR1 and CDR2 from the germline V gene are SNHLY and FYNNEI. This CDR3 reads CASKRDRNSYEQYF. CDR3 DNA: TGTGCCAGCAAAAGGGACAGGAACTCCTACGAGCAGTACTTC.

This clone was recorded once. The chain is built from TRBV7-2 and TRBJ2-5, with D unresolved. The CDR3 loop spans 13 amino acids. Trimming left V 5 bases short and J 2 bases short, with 9 bases between. The germline V gene encodes CDR1 SGHTA and CDR2 FQGNSA. The CDR3 DNA sequence: TGTGCCAGCAGCCAGGTCCTACAAGAGACCCAGTACTTC. Amino acid sequence: CASSQVLQETQYF.

The genes are TRBV2 and TRBJ2-7; maybe TRBD2 (6 bases). CDR1 is SNHLY, CDR2 FYNNEI, per germline. CDR3 length equals 14 residues. V shed 4 bases and J shed 3 bases, with 13 bases lying between them. The CDR3 DNA reads as TGTGCCAGCAGTGCGGGGGTGATTATCTACGAGCAGTACTTC. The encoded protein is CASSAGVIIYEQYF.

The genes are TRBV28 and TRBJ1-4, with no clear D. The CDR3 is 16 residues long. The germline gives CDR1 MDHEN, CDR2 SYDVKM. The V gene lost 2 bases and the J gene lost 5 bases, with 15 bases spanning the gap. The CDR3 DNA reads as TGTGCCAGCAGTTTAATCGAAGGCGTGGGGAATGAAAAACTGTTTTTT. Translating it yields CASSLIEGVGNEKLFF.

This clone is a singleton in its sample. The V call is TRBV7-2, the J call TRBJ2-7; the D gene is possibly TRBD2 (6 bases). This CDR3 comprises 15 residues. V lost 7 bases and J lost 0, with 16 bases in between. Germline CDR1 reads SGHTA; CDR2 reads FQGNSA. CDR3 bases: TGTGCCAGCACCCTCGAAGCGGGCCCCTCCTACGAGCAGTACTTC. Its protein is CASTLEAGPSYEQYF. Full variable domain (outside the CDR3, taken from reference TRBV7-2 and TRBJ2-7): GAGVSQSPSNKVTEKGKDVELRCDPISGHTALYWYRQSLGQGLEFLIYFQGNSAPDKSGLPSDRFSAERTGGSVSTLTIQRTQQEDSAVYLCASTLEAGPSYEQYFGPGTRLTVT.

The chain is built from TRBV7-2 and TRBJ2-5; D gene ambiguous. Trimming removed 4 bases from V and 5 bases from J, with 11 bases in between. Germline V gene lookup returns CDR1 SGHTA and CDR2 FQGNSA. There are 13 residues in the CDR3. Here the CDR3 reads CASSSPQLETQYF. CDR3 bases: TGTGCCAGCAGCTCACCGCAGTTGGAGACCCAGTACTTC.

The chain combines TRBV4-1 with TRBJ2-7, with 9 nucleotides matching TRBD1. CDR3 length equals 16 residues. The germline CDR1 and CDR2 sequences are MGHRA and YSYEKL. J lost 0 bases, V lost 0 bases, and 3 bases had no gene match. The CDR3 spells CASSQDLDRGSYEQYF. CDR3 nucleotide sequence: TGCGCCAGCAGCCAAGATTTGGACAGGGGCTCCTACGAGCAGTACTTC.

This clone was seen a handful of times. The rearrangement uses TRBV19 and TRBJ1-5; tentatively, D is TRBD1 (6 bases). Per the germline V gene, CDR1 is LNHDA and CDR2 is SQIVND (reference sequence). This CDR3 contains 13 residues. Trimming removed 6 bases at V and 7 bases at J, with 13 bases between. The CDR3 is CASSRDTGQPQHF. DNA of the CDR3: TGTGCCAGTAGCCGGGACACTGGGCAGCCCCAGCATTTT.

V and J are TRBV5-6 and TRBJ2-7; D is undetermined. This CDR3 has 13 residues. Germline V CDR1 and CDR2: SGHDT, YYEEEE. V lost 2 bases, J lost 5 bases, and 11 bases lay in between. CDR3 in amino acids: CASSFVQAHEQYF. DNA of the CDR3: TGTGCCAGCAGCTTCGTCCAAGCCCACGAGCAGTACTTC.